This entry concerns a single T cell receptor beta chain. The specificity of this receptor is unknown. Base qualities are not provided; no much larger clone lies one nucleotide away. This record belongs to a study of T cell repertoires in cytomegalovirus infection (dated by TCRdb to the late 2010s). About the study as a whole: Donor HLA type was relevant to the analysis, as public TCR beta signatures indicated carriage of CMV infection together with the matching HLA type. Broad study findings and their caveats: The ex vivo response was dominated by HLA-C-restricted CMV-specific TCR beta clonotypes, which also provided the single most frequent clonotype in two of eight donors. In both this cohort and an independent cohort of 350 or so donors, the cumulative frequency of public TCR beta family members distinguished carriers of CMV infection plus the relevant HLA type.

The V end gives up 5 bases and the J end 3 bases, leaving 7 bases in the junction not matched to a gene. There are 15 amino acids in the CDR3, from cysteine to phenylalanine inclusive. Only the CDR3 portion is preserved as DNA: 45 bases, with reading frame beginning at the first base. CDR1 and CDR2, per the germline V gene (reference sequence), are SEHNR and FQNEAQ. Reads for this sample came from an Illumina HiSeq 1500. TCRdb reran the public reads through fastp at Q25 and MiXCR, keeping productive beta chains. One record per CDR3 amino acid sequence lists the most common genes and DNA. The sample table records around 530,000 distinct CDR3 sequences; roughly 29% of these occur just once. The ten largest make up under 15% of the sample.

Sequencing was performed on PBMCs. The rearranged segments are TRBV7-9 and TRBJ2-1, and 7 junction bases match TRBD2. The origin of this receptor is a human donor in good health (CMV status not recorded). Some clones in this sample may be carry-over from other donors' samples. The encoded CDR3 is CASSLRDYGYNEQFF. The DNA is as follows: TGTGCCAGCAGCCTCCGGGACTACGGCTACAATGAGCAGTTCTTC.